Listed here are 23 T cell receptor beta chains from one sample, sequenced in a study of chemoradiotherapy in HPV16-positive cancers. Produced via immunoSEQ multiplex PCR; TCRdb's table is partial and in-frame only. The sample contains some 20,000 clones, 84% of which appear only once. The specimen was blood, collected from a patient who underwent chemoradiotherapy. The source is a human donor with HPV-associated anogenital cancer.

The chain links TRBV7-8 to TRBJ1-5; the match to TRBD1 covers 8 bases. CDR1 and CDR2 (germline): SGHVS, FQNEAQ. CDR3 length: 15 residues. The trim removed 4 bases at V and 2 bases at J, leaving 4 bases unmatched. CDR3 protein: CASSYGQGGNQPQHF. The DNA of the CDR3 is TGTGCCAGCAGCTATGGACAGGGAGGCAATCAGCCCCAGCATTTT. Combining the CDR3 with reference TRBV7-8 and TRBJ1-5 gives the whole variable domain GAGVSQSPRYKVAKRGQDVALRCDPISGHVSLFWYQQALGQGPEFLTYFQNEAQLDKSGLPSDRFFAERPEGSVSTLKIQRTQQEDSAVYLCASSYGQGGNQPQHFGDGTRLSIL.

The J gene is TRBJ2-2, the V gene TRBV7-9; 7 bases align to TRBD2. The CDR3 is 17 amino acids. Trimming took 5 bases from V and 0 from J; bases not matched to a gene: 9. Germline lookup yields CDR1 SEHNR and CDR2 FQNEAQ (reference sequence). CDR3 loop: CASSPRDYPANTGELFF. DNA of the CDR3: TGTGCCAGCAGCCCCCGGGACTACCCAGCGAACACCGGGGAGCTGTTTTTT.

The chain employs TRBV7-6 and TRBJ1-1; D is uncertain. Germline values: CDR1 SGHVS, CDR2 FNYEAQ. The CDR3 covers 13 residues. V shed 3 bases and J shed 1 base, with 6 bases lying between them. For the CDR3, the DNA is TGTGCCAGCAGCTTGTGGGAGAACACTGAAGCTTTCTTT. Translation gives CASSLWENTEAFF.

The CDR3 region is CASSLSSYGYTF. CDR3 DNA: TGTGCCAGTTCCCTCTCTTCCTATGGCTACACCTTC. The V and J genes are TRBV19 and TRBJ1-2; no reliable D call. The CDR3 contains 12 residues. The V gene's germline CDR1 is LNHDA and CDR2 SQIVND (reference sequence). V was trimmed by 8 bases and J by 4 bases, leaving 11 bases between them.

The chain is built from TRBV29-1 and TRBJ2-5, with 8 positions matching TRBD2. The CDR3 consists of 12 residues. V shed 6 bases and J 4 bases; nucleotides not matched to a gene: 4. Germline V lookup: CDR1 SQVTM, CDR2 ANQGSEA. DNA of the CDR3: TGCAGCGTAGCGGGGGAAGTAGAGACCCAGTACTTC. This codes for CSVAGEVETQYF.

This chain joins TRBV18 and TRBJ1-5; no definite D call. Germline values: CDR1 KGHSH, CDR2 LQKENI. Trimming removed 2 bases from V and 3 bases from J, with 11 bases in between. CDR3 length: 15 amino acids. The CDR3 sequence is CASSPSGADNQPQHF. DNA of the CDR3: TGTGCCAGCTCACCATCTGGCGCGGACAATCAGCCCCAGCATTTT. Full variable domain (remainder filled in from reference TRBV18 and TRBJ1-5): NAGVMQNPRHLVRRRGQEARLRCSPMKGHSHVYWYRQLPEEGLKFMVYLQKENIIDESGMPKERFSAEFPKEGPSILRIQQVVRGDSAAYFCASSPSGADNQPQHFGDGTRLSIL.

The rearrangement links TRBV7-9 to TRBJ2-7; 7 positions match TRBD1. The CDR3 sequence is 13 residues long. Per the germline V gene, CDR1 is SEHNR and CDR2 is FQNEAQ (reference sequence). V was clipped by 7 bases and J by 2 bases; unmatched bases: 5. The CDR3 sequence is CASIQQGTYEQYF. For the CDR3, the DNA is TGTGCCAGCATTCAACAGGGGACCTACGAGCAGTACTTC.

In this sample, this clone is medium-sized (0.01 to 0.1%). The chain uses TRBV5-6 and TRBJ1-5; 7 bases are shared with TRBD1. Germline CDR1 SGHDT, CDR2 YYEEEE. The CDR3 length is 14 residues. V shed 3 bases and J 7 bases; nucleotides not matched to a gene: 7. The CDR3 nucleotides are TGTGCCAGCAGCTGGGGACAGTCTGGGCAGCCCCAGCATTTT. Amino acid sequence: CASSWGQSGQPQHF.

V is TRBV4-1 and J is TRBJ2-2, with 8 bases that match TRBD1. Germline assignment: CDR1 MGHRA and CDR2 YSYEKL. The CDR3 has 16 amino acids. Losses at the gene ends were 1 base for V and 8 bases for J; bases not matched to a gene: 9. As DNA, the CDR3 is TGCGCCAGCAGCCAAGGGCAGGGGGCGACAACGGGGGAGCTGTTTTTT. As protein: CASSQGQGATTGELFF.

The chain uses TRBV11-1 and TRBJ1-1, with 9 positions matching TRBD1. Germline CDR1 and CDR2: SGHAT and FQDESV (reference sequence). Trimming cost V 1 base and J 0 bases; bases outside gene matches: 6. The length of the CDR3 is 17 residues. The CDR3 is CASSLGDRVFMNTEAFF. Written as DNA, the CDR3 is TGTGCCAGCAGCTTAGGGGACAGGGTTTTTATGAACACTGAAGCTTTCTTT.

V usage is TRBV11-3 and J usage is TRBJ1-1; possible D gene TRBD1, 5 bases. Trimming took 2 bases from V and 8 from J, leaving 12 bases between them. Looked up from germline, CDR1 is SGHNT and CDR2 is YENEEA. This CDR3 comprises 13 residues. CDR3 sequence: CASSLTTDHEAFF. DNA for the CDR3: TGTGCCAGCAGCTTAACGACAGATCACGAAGCTTTCTTT.

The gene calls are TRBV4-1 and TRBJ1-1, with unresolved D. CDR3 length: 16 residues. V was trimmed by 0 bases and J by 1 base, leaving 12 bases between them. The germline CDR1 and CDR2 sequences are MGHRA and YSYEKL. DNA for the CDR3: TGCGCCAGCAGCCAAGACCGAACAACAGAGAACACTGAAGCTTTCTTT. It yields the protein CASSQDRTTENTEAFF.

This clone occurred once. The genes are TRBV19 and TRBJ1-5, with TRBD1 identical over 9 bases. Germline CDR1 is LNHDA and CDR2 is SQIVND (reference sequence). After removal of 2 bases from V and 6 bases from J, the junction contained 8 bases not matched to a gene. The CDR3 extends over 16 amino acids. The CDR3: CASSIYNRGQGQPQHF. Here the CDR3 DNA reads TGTGCCAGTAGTATATACAACAGGGGGCAGGGTCAGCCCCAGCATTTT.

CDR3 loop: CASSQGQGASNEQYF. CDR3 nucleotides: TGTGCCAGCAGCCAAGGGCAGGGGGCCTCTAACGAGCAGTACTTC. This chain links TRBV4-2 with TRBJ2-7, with 8 bases lining up with TRBD1. V shed 1 base, J shed 5 bases, and the junction held 7 bases outside the gene matches. This CDR3 has 15 residues. The V gene's germline CDR1 is LGHNA and CDR2 YNFKEQ.

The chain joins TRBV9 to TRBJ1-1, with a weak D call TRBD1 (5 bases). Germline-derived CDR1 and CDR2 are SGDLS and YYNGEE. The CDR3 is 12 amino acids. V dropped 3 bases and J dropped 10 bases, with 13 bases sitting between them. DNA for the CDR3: TGTGCCAGCAGCGAGGACACGGGAGGAGCTTTCTTT. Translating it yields CASSEDTGGAFF. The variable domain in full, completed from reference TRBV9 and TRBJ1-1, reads DSGVTQTPKHLITATGQRVTLRCSPRSGDLSVYWYQQSLDQGLQFLIQYYNGEERAKGNILERFSAQQFPDLHSELNLSSLELGDSALYFCASSEDTGGAFFGQGTRLTVV.

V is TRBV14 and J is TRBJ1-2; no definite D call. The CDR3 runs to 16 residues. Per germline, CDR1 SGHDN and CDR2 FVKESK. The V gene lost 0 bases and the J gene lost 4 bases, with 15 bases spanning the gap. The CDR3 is CASSQDSPGPSYGYTF. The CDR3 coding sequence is TGTGCCAGCAGCCAAGATTCTCCAGGCCCCTCCTATGGCTACACCTTC.

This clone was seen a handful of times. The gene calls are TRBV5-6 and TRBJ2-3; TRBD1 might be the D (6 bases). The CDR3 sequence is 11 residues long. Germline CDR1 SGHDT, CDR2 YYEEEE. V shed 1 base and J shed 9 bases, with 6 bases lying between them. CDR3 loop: CASSLTGTQYF. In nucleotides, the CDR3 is TGTGCCAGCAGCTTGACAGGGACGCAGTATTTT. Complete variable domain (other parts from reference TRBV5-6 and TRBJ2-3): DAGVTQSPTHLIKTRGQQVTLRCSPKSGHDTVSWYQQALGQGPQFIFQYYEEEERQRGNFPDRFSGHQFPNYSSELNVNALLLGDSALYLCASSLTGTQYFGPGTRLTVL.

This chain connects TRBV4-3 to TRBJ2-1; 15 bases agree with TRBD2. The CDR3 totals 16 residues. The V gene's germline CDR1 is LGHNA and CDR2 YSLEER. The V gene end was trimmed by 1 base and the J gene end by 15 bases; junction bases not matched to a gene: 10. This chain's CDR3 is CASSQGTSGGASVPFF. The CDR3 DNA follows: TGCGCCAGCAGCCAAGGGACTAGCGGGGGGGCCAGTGTACCGTTCTTC.

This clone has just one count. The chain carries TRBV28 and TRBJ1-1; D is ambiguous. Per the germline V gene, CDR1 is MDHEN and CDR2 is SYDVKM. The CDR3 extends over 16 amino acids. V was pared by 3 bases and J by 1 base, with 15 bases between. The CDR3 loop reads CASSFSLRTRNTEAFF. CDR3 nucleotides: TGTGCCAGCAGTTTTAGTCTCAGGACGAGGAACACTGAAGCTTTCTTT.

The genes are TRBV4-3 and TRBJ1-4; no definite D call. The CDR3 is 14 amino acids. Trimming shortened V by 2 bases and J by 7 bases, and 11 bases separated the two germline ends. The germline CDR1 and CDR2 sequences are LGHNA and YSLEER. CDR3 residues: CASSQRGSGEKLFF. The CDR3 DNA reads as TGCGCCAGCAGCCAACGGGGATCGGGTGAAAAACTGTTTTTT.

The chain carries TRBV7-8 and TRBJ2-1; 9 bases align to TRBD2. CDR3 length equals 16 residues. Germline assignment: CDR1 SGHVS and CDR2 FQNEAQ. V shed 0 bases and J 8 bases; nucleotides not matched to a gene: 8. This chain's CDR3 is CASSLASAGGPDEQFF. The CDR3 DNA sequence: TGTGCCAGCAGCTTAGCGAGCGCGGGGGGGCCGGATGAGCAGTTCTTC.

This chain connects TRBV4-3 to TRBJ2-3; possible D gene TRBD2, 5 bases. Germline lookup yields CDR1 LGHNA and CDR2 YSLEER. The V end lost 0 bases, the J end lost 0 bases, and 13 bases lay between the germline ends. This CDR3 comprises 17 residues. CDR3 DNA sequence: TGCGCCAGCAGCCAAGATACTAGTCCTCCCAGCACAGATACGCAGTATTTT. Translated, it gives CASSQDTSPPSTDTQYF.

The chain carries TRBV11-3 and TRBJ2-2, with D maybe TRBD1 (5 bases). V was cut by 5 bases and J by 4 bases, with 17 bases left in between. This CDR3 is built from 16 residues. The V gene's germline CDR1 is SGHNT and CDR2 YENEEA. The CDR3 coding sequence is TGTGCCAGCAGCCCGTCAGGGCTGACCGCCACCGGGGAGCTGTTTTTT. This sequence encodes CASSPSGLTATGELFF.